The source of this T cell receptor (beta chain) is a study of human T cells and chemical hapten exposure. Study results and caveats: Compared to controls, expanded TCRs made significantly more large clusters of similar CDR3s.

Time point noted: patch test 2, 6 weeks after DPC sensitization. Treatment indicated: therapeutic diphenylcyclopropenone sensitization with weekly scalp DPC. This clonotype was observed a few times. Its specificity is not known. The CDR3 is made up of 19 amino acids. Germline V gives CDR1 MGHRA, CDR2 YSYEKL. V lost 4 bases to trimming and J lost 5 bases; unmatched junction nucleotides: 18. Library preparation tagged each individual cDNA molecule with a unique molecular identifier. TCRdb called the RACE reads again in MiXCR, with one record for every CDR3 protein. The repertoire holds about 96,000 distinct CDR3 sequences, with 9.3% as singletons.

The chain couples TRBV4-1 to TRBJ2-7, with TRBD2 identical over 12 bases. The source was whole blood, collected in connection with sensitization to the hapten diphenylcyclopropenone (DPC). The TCR originated in a woman in her forties with alopecia areata. Some clones in this sample may be carry-over from other donors' samples. The CDR3 region is CASSLPPTSGSFLFHEQYF. The DNA for the CDR3 is TGCGCCAGCAGCCTCCCGCCGACTAGCGGGAGTTTCCTCTTTCACGAGCAGTACTTC.